Each of the 13 T cell receptor beta chains below was sequenced from the same sample in a study of early T cells in non-severe SARS-CoV-2 infection. MiXCR, run by TCRdb on the 5' RACE reads, gives a single entry per CDR3 protein. The sample records about 120,000 distinct CDR3 sequences, roughly 12% being singletons. Sample: whole blood, taken at baseline. These receptors came from an adult who was a healthcare worker with PCR-confirmed SARS-CoV-2 infection or an uninfected control (not recorded which).

This clonotype occurred a few times. The chain joins TRBV28 to TRBJ2-2; D is unclear. This CDR3 contains 14 residues. Germline V gives CDR1 MDHEN, CDR2 SYDVKM. Deletions cut 3 bases from V and 5 bases from J, with 10 bases between. CDR3 region: CASSFGEETGELFF. The CDR3 region has the DNA TGTGCCAGCAGTTTCGGCGAGGAAACCGGGGAGCTGTTTTTT.

This clonotype was observed many times. This chain links TRBV19 with TRBJ1-3; D unclear. Germline V CDR1 and CDR2: LNHDA, SQIVND (reference sequence). Trimming took off 1 base at V and 0 bases at J, with 4 bases between the two ends. The CDR3 totals 14 residues. CDR3: CASSIGPSGNTIYF. CDR3 in DNA: TGTGCCAGTAGTATAGGACCCTCTGGAAACACCATATATTTT.

This clonotype turned up a few times. CDR3: CASSYDSNQNTGELFF. The CDR3 nucleotides read TGTGCCAGCAGCTACGACAGCAACCAGAACACCGGGGAGCTGTTTTTT. The chain carries TRBV7-2 and TRBJ2-2; perhaps TRBD1 as D (5 bases). Germline V gene data show CDR1 as SGHTA and CDR2 as FQGNSA. CDR3 length: 16 amino acids. V shed 4 bases and J shed 1 base, with 13 bases lying between them.

The V and J genes are TRBV14 and TRBJ2-1; D is ambiguous. This CDR3 has 14 amino acids. Between the trimmed V and J ends, which lost 1 base and 5 bases, there was a span of 9 bases. Germline V CDR1 and CDR2: SGHDN, FVKESK. DNA for the CDR3: TGTGCCAGCAGCCAAGGGTCTGTCCACAATGAGCAGTTCTTC. It is translated as CASSQGSVHNEQFF.

The genes are TRBV12-3 or TRBV12-4 and TRBJ2-1; 9 bases match TRBD2. With 5 bases clipped from V and 2 bases from J, the junction kept 4 bases outside the gene matches. The CDR3 has 15 amino acids. The CDR3 coding sequence is TGTGCCAGCAGTCCTCGGACTAGCGCCTACAATGAGCAGTTCTTC. Its translation is CASSPRTSAYNEQFF.

This clonotype was counted at least ten times. The J gene is TRBJ2-3, the V gene TRBV5-1, with no clear D. V was trimmed by 0 bases and J by 0 bases, leaving 5 bases between them. CDR3 length: 14 residues. CDR1 SGHRS and CDR2 YFSETQ come from the germline V gene. The CDR3 loop is CASSLEGSTDTQYF. The DNA of the CDR3 is TGCGCCAGCAGCTTGGAGGGTAGCACAGATACGCAGTATTTT.

The table lists this clonotype with a few counts. The chain couples TRBV7-2 to TRBJ2-7; D is unclear. Trimming removed 4 bases from V and 7 bases from J, with 11 bases in between. Looked up from germline, CDR1 is SGHTA and CDR2 is FQGNSA. This CDR3 has 12 amino acids. As DNA, the CDR3 is TGTGCCAGCAGCTCCGGATTGATTGAGCAGTACTTC. As protein: CASSSGLIEQYF.

This chain joins TRBV5-1 and TRBJ2-7; 9 bases fit TRBD2. Germline V lookup: CDR1 SGHRS, CDR2 YFSETQ. V lost 3 bases to trimming and J lost 6 bases; unmatched junction nucleotides: 4. This CDR3 contains 13 residues. The CDR3: CASSSGLALEQYF. The DNA of the CDR3 is TGCGCCAGCAGCTCGGGACTAGCACTCGAGCAGTACTTC.

This clonotype was seen ten or more times. V is TRBV5-4 and J is TRBJ2-1; TRBD1 might be the D (6 bases). V dropped 3 bases and J dropped 8 bases, with 15 bases sitting between them. The CDR3 runs to 14 residues. The germline gives CDR1 SGHNT, CDR2 YYREEE (reference sequence). The CDR3 is CASSSQKTGDEQFF. CDR3 bases: TGTGCCAGCAGCTCACAAAAGACAGGCGATGAGCAGTTCTTC.

This clonotype was seen only a few times. The chain recombines TRBV28 with TRBJ1-1; possibly TRBD1 for D (5 bases). CDR3 size: 16 residues. With 3 bases removed from V and 4 bases from J, the gap between germline ends came to 18 bases. The germline V gene encodes CDR1 MDHEN and CDR2 SYDVKM. The CDR3 sequence: CASSLGTRTGITEAFF. DNA of the CDR3: TGTGCCAGCAGTTTGGGGACCCGGACGGGCATCACTGAAGCTTTCTTT.

This clonotype was counted between two and nine times. V and J are TRBV6-5 and TRBJ2-1; tentatively, D is TRBD1 or TRBD2 (5 bases each). The germline gives CDR1 MNHEY, CDR2 SVGAGI. This CDR3 spans 13 amino acids. The V end was cut by 4 bases, the J end by 2 bases, with 6 bases between. CDR3 amino acids: CASSWDAYNEQFF. The CDR3 DNA reads as TGTGCCAGCAGTTGGGACGCCTACAATGAGCAGTTCTTC.

This clonotype was recorded a few times. The V and J genes are TRBV6-1 and TRBJ1-2; D uncertain. Germline CDR1 is MNHNS and CDR2 is SASEGT. V shed 8 bases and J shed 3 bases, with 19 bases lying between them. This CDR3 has 15 amino acids. As DNA, the CDR3 is TGTGCCAGCCTCCCGTTGGACGGCGAATACTATGGCTACACCTTC. Translated: CASLPLDGEYYGYTF.

The chain is built from TRBV11-2 and TRBJ2-5; tentative D call: TRBD2 (6 bases). Germline assignment: CDR1 SGHAT and CDR2 FQNNGV. Trimming pared 5 bases from V and 3 bases from J, leaving 19 bases between. This CDR3 spans 16 amino acids. In DNA, the CDR3 is TGTGCCAGCAGCCACCTTACCGGACCGGGAGAAGAGACCCAGTACTTC. Translated: CASSHLTGPGEETQYF.